Listed here are 27 T cell receptor beta chains from one sample, sequenced in a study of T cell repertoires in cytomegalovirus infection. Using its own MiXCR run on the reads, TCRdb lists one record per CDR3 protein. The table lists around 450,000 distinct CDR3 sequences, approximately 31% of them singletons. The specimen sequenced was PBMCs. The receptor source for this set is a human donor in good health (CMV status not recorded). Some clones in this sample may be carry-over from other donors' samples.

Remarks on this clonotype: This clone may be a read error of a much larger clone one base away. V usage is TRBV19 and J usage is TRBJ1-5, with a tentative D call TRBD1 (5 bases). This CDR3 comprises 15 residues. The germline V gene has CDR1 LNHDA and CDR2 SQIVND (reference sequence). The CDR3 reads CASIIGGGADQPQHF. The CDR3 nucleotides are TGTGCCAGTATTATAGGTGGCGGGGCCGATCAGCCCCAGCATTTT.

This clonotype was detected only a few times. J is TRBJ1-1 and V is TRBV5-4; 7 bases align to TRBD1. The CDR3 consists of 15 residues. V gave up 4 bases and J gave up 3 bases; unmatched junction bases: 9. Per germline, CDR1 SGHNT and CDR2 YYREEE (reference sequence). CDR3 sequence (DNA): TGTGCCAGCAGCCGACGCCAGGGGGGGGACACTGAAGCTTTCTTT. Translating gives CASSRRQGGDTEAFF.

This chain links TRBV6-6 with TRBJ1-5, with D hard to call. The V gene's germline CDR1 is MNHNY and CDR2 SVGAGI (reference sequence). CDR3 size: 12 residues. Trimming shortened V by 6 bases and J by 5 bases, and 8 bases separated the two germline ends. The CDR3 DNA reads TGTGCCAGCAGGCGGATCGATCAGCCCCAGCATTTT. Translated: CASRRIDQPQHF.

This clonotype was picked up many times. The genes are TRBV4-1 and TRBJ2-5, with a tentative D call TRBD2 (5 bases). Trimming stripped 1 base from V and 1 base from J, with 13 bases between. The CDR3 has 16 amino acids. CDR1 is MGHRA, CDR2 YSYEKL, per germline. The CDR3 loop reads CASSQVFRGSQETQYF. CDR3 bases: TGCGCCAGCAGCCAAGTGTTCCGTGGGAGCCAAGAGACCCAGTACTTC.

This clonotype was counted many times. V is TRBV7-4 and J is TRBJ1-6, with 9 bases aligning to TRBD1. Per germline, CDR1 SGHVT and CDR2 SQSDAQ. Trimming took 5 bases from V and 7 from J; bases not matched to a gene: 18. This CDR3 has 19 amino acids. CDR3 bases: TGTGCCAGCAGCCTACTCCGGGACAGGGATACTAAACCCAATTCACCCCTCCACTTT. It specifies CASSLLRDRDTKPNSPLHF.

The sample holds a few counts of this clonotype. V usage is TRBV7-9 and J usage is TRBJ2-7; the D gene is possibly TRBD1 (6 bases). The germline V and J ends were trimmed by 1 base and 0 bases, with 10 bases remaining between them. Germline V gives CDR1 SEHNR, CDR2 FQNEAQ (reference sequence). The CDR3 contains 15 residues. The CDR3: CASSLDGRGSYEQYF. The DNA for the CDR3 is TGTGCCAGCAGCTTAGACGGCAGGGGCTCCTACGAGCAGTACTTC.

This clonotype was counted ten times or more. The gene calls are TRBV11-1 and TRBJ2-3, with 8 bases lining up with TRBD1. The germline V gene encodes CDR1 SGHAT and CDR2 FQDESV (reference sequence). The CDR3 totals 16 residues. V shed 5 bases and J 1 base; nucleotides not matched to a gene: 8. As DNA, the CDR3 is TGTGCCAGCAGCCCCAGGGACAGGAGACGCACAGATACGCAGTATTTT. As protein: CASSPRDRRRTDTQYF.

This clonotype was found many times. The V gene is TRBV19, the J gene TRBJ1-1, with a possible D match to TRBD1 (6 bases). V lost 8 bases and J lost 5, with 9 bases in between. Germline-derived CDR1 and CDR2 are LNHDA and SQIVND (reference sequence). The CDR3 length is 11 residues. CDR3 nucleotide sequence: TGTGCCAGTGGAACAGGGACTGAAGCTTTCTTT. Encoded protein: CASGTGTEAFF.

This chain connects TRBV7-3 to TRBJ2-1; D might be TRBD2 (5 bases). The length of the CDR3 is 15 residues. Per germline, CDR1 SGHTA and CDR2 FQGTGA. Trimming left V 1 base short and J 5 bases short, with 12 bases between. The CDR3 DNA reads TGTGCCAGCAGCTTAAGTTCATCACTAGACAATGAGCAGTTCTTC. Residues: CASSLSSSLDNEQFF.

About this clonotype: Here the CDR3 omits its conserved ending phenylalanine or tryptophan, so a read error is the likely source. The limits of the CDR3 on the DNA are not certain, so only TCRdb's listed CDR3 is given. The chain joins TRBV5-6 to TRBJ1-5; the listed D gene, TRBD1, was not tested against the DNA. Including both end residues, the CDR3 is 19 amino acids long. Germline assignment: CDR1 SGHDT and CDR2 YYEEEE. The CDR3 reads CASSYGQGVYPNSNQPKHC.

The table lists this clonotype with many counts. This chain connects TRBV12-3 or TRBV12-4 to TRBJ2-7; D gene ambiguous. The CDR3 extends over 11 amino acids. Trimming cost V 2 bases and J 3 bases, with 2 bases left between them. CDR3 in amino acids: CASSLIYEQYF. Here the CDR3 DNA reads TGTGCCAGCAGTTTAATCTACGAGCAGTACTTC.

About this clonotype itself: A much larger clone lies one base from this, so it may be a read error. V and J are TRBV7-6 and TRBJ2-5, with 7 positions matching TRBD2. The CDR3 is 15 amino acids. Germline CDR1 SGHVS, CDR2 FNYEAQ. V was pared by 0 bases and J by 5 bases, with 6 bases of the junction left unmatched. The CDR3 DNA reads as TGTGCCAGCAGCTTAGCCGGGACTATCTGGGAGACCCAGTACTTC. This gives the protein CASSLAGTIWETQYF.

V is TRBV7-2 and J is TRBJ1-6; maybe TRBD1 (6 bases). V gave up 2 bases and J gave up 3 bases, with 14 bases separating them. Germline V gene sequence: CDR1 SGHTA, CDR2 FQGNSA. The CDR3 spans 17 residues. CDR3 nucleotides: TGTGCCAGCAGCTTAAGGTTTTGGGGACACTATAATTCACCCCTCCACTTT. Translated, it gives CASSLRFWGHYNSPLHF.

This chain links TRBV20-1 with TRBJ2-7; possibly TRBD1 for D (6 bases). The CDR3 is made up of 14 amino acids. In germline, CDR1 is DFQATT, CDR2 SNEGSKA (reference sequence). Trimming removed 0 bases at V and 6 bases at J, with 15 bases between. The CDR3, as DNA: TGCAGTGCTAGAGATATGGGACATCTGGTCGAGCAGTACTTC. Its translation: CSARDMGHLVEQYF.

This clonotype appeared many times. This rearrangement joins TRBV7-2 to TRBJ2-2; 9 bases fit TRBD2. Germline-derived CDR1 and CDR2 are SGHTA and FQGNSA. The V and J ends lost 3 bases and 4 bases, in that order; junction bases with no gene match: 3. This CDR3 is 15 amino acids long. CDR3 nucleotide sequence: TGTGCCAGCAGCTTCGGCGGGGGGGGCACCGGGGAGCTGTTTTTT. Protein sequence: CASSFGGGGTGELFF. Full variable domain (rest looked up from reference TRBV7-2 and TRBJ2-2): GAGVSQSPSNKVTEKGKDVELRCDPISGHTALYWYRQSLGQGLEFLIYFQGNSAPDKSGLPSDRFSAERTGGSVSTLTIQRTQQEDSAVYLCASSFGGGGTGELFFGEGSRLTVL.

Comment on this clonotype: The CDR3 end shows no conserved phenylalanine or tryptophan, and so a read error is likely. CDR3 DNA: TGTGCCAGCGGTCTGGGGTGGAGTAGTCATGGCTACACCTCC. It codes for CASGLGWSSHGYTS. The chain uses TRBV7-2 and TRBJ1-2; no clear D gene. The CDR3 consists of 14 residues. Trimming shortened V by 8 bases and J by 6 bases, and 19 bases separated the two germline ends. Looked up from germline, CDR1 is SGHTA and CDR2 is FQGNSA.

This clonotype was counted between two and nine times. V and J are TRBV9 and TRBJ2-1; no firm D call. The CDR3 runs 13 residues. The V end lost 3 bases, the J end lost 6 bases, and 10 bases lay between the germline ends. The germline V gene has CDR1 SGDLS and CDR2 YYNGEE. CDR3 sequence: CASSETTTNEQFF. Written as DNA, the CDR3 is TGTGCCAGCAGCGAGACCACCACCAATGAGCAGTTCTTC.

This clonotype was counted ten times or more. The genes are TRBV7-8 and TRBJ1-1; no definite D call. Germline CDR1 and CDR2: SGHVS and FQNEAQ. The CDR3 totals 14 residues. V was shortened by 5 bases and J by 3 bases, with 13 bases between the two germline ends. Here the CDR3 DNA reads TGTGCCAGCAGCCTAAGACCACTGGACACTGAAGCTTTCTTT. Translation: CASSLRPLDTEAFF.

Note on this clonotype: A much larger clone differs by one base, so this may be a read error. The CDR3 does not end in the conserved phenylalanine or tryptophan, so this is likely a read error. The chain uses TRBV7-2 and TRBJ2-5; TRBD2 is a possible D gene (6 bases). The germline CDR1 and CDR2 sequences are SGHTA and FQGNSA. Trimming pared 4 bases from V and 4 bases from J, leaving 16 bases between. The CDR3 contains 15 residues. As DNA, the CDR3 is TGTGCCAGCAGCTCCGCCCAGGGAGGAGGAGAGACCCAGTACTTA. It specifies CASSSAQGGGETQYL.

The J gene is TRBJ2-7, the V gene TRBV5-6; D is possibly TRBD2 (6 bases). This CDR3 region has 16 residues. CDR1 is SGHDT and CDR2 is YYEEEE in the germline V gene. Trimming removed 5 bases at V and 7 bases at J, with 25 bases between. The chain's CDR3 is CASSLVGGVATREQYF. CDR3 DNA sequence: TGTGCCAGCAGTCTGGTGGGTGGAGTGGCGACTAGAGAGCAGTACTTC.

This clonotype was recorded many times. The rearrangement links TRBV12-5 to TRBJ1-1; 10 bases match TRBD1. Germline V gene data show CDR1 as LGHNT and CDR2 as FRNRAP. V lost 2 bases to trimming and J lost 4 bases; unmatched junction nucleotides: 7. This CDR3 contains 16 residues. The CDR3 region is CASGLTGTGEVTEAFF. The CDR3 DNA is TGTGCTAGTGGTTTGACCGGGACAGGGGAGGTCACTGAAGCTTTCTTT.

This clonotype was recorded many times. The V and J genes are TRBV12-3 or TRBV12-4 and TRBJ1-5, with D unclear. The CDR3 consists of 14 residues. V dropped 6 bases and J dropped 3 bases, with 12 bases sitting between them. CDR3 protein: CASRGWSDNQPQHF. The CDR3 nucleotides are TGTGCCAGCAGAGGCTGGAGTGACAATCAGCCCCAGCATTTT.

The sample holds a few counts of this clonotype. V gene TRBV19 combines with J gene TRBJ2-1; 7 nucleotides match TRBD2. Germline CDR1 is LNHDA and CDR2 is SQIVND (reference sequence). This CDR3 comprises 15 residues. J gave up 1 base and V 6 bases, and 6 bases lay outside the gene matches. CDR3 protein: CASRISGSSYNEQFF. The CDR3 nucleotides are TGTGCCAGTAGGATTAGCGGGTCGTCCTACAATGAGCAGTTCTTC.

This clonotype showed up many times. The genes are TRBV7-2 and TRBJ2-7; 9 nucleotides align to TRBD2. CDR1 SGHTA and CDR2 FQGNSA come from the germline V gene. There are 16 residues in the CDR3. The J segment lost 7 bases and the V segment lost 0 bases, leaving 10 bases of the junction unmatched. CDR3 sequence reads: CASSLAPVAGGREQYF. The CDR3 DNA follows: TGTGCCAGCAGCTTAGCGCCGGTGGCGGGGGGGCGTGAGCAGTACTTC.

This clonotype was recorded many times. This sequence joins TRBV6-1 and TRBJ2-5, with 8 bases fitting TRBD2. The CDR3 contains 15 residues. The V and J ends lost 2 bases and 5 bases, in that order; junction bases with no gene match: 7. CDR1 MNHNS and CDR2 SASEGT come from the germline V gene. DNA of the CDR3: TGTGCCAGCAGTGAACGCAGCGGGGGTTGGGAGACCCAGTACTTC. It yields the protein CASSERSGGWETQYF.

This sequence joins TRBV7-9 and TRBJ1-2, with no clear D. CDR3 length equals 14 residues. The ends were cut back, 1 base at V and 4 bases at J, with 10 bases in the middle. Per the germline V gene, CDR1 is SEHNR and CDR2 is FQNEAQ (reference sequence). In DNA, the CDR3 is TGTGCCAGCAGCTTAGGGTCAGGCCCCTATGGCTACACCTTC. It codes for CASSLGSGPYGYTF.

This clonotype was seen a few times. The chain employs TRBV7-9 and TRBJ2-7; D not certain. The germline V gene has CDR1 SEHNR and CDR2 FQNEAQ (reference sequence). The CDR3 consists of 14 residues. Trimming shortened V by 7 bases and J by 7 bases, and 20 bases separated the two germline ends. The CDR3 DNA is TGTGCCAGCACCCCAAACCCAGTCTTACGGGAGCAGTACTTC. Amino acids: CASTPNPVLREQYF.